Listed below are T cell receptor beta chains from one sample, sequenced in a study of blood T cells in healthy people across ages. Using its own MiXCR run on the 5' RACE reads, TCRdb lists one record per CDR3 protein. Of some 700,000 distinct CDR3 sequences in the sample, about 20% were seen once. Input material: blood. Receptors were obtained from an older man in good health. Both conserved end residues are part of each CDR3. A D gene is named only where the DNA matches it firmly. For some rows the clone size is stated as once, few or many, or as a class when expanded; others skip it.

J gene	clone size	D gene	CDR3 length	V gene	CDR3 DNA	CDR3 protein
TRBJ1-1	few	-	14	TRBV12-3/TRBV12-4	TGTGCCAGCAGTTTAAGTACCTTGAACACTGAAGCTTTCTTT	CASSLSTLNTEAFF
TRBJ2-3	-	-	15	TRBV24-1	TGTGCCACCAGTGACCGCACCCCTAGCACAGATACGCAGTATTTT	CATSDRTPSTDTQYF
TRBJ1-2	-	-	14	TRBV7-9	TGTGCCAGCAGCTTAGGTACAGGGACTTATGGCTACACCTTC	CASSLGTGTYGYTF
TRBJ2-1	many	TRBD2	15	TRBV12-3/TRBV12-4	TGTGCCAGCAGTTCTGTAGCGGGCCACTACAATGAGCAGTTCTTC	CASSSVAGHYNEQFF
TRBJ2-7	-	-	17	TRBV11-1	TGTGCCAGCAGCTTAGCTGCAGGGTGGAATCGATCCTACGAGCAGTACTTC	CASSLAAGWNRSYEQYF
TRBJ1-3	few	-	14	TRBV10-3	TGTGCCATCAGGCCAGGGATTTCTGGAAACACCATATATTTT	CAIRPGISGNTIYF
TRBJ2-5	-	-	13	TRBV5-6	TGTGCCAGCAGCTTGGGACAGACGGTTGAGCAGTACTTC	CASSLGQTVEQYF
TRBJ2-7	few	-	14	TRBV6-5	TGTGCCAGCAGTTTCGACAGTCATACCTACGAGCAGTACTTC	CASSFDSHTYEQYF
TRBJ2-5	-	-	14	TRBV6-2/TRBV6-3	TGTGCCAGCAGGGCGGGACAGCTTAAAGAGACCCAGTACTTC	CASRAGQLKETQYF
TRBJ1-5	-	-	14	TRBV6-6	TGTGCCAGCAGCTTGTCAGCTAGCAATCAGCCCCAGCATTTT	CASSLSASNQPQHF
TRBJ1-5	few	-	15	TRBV3-1	TGTGCCAGCAGCCAAGATGGGCTTAGCAATCAGCCCCAGCATTTT	CASSQDGLSNQPQHF
TRBJ2-7	many	-	14	TRBV20-1	TGCAGTGCTAGAGATGAGAGGGCGGCCTACGAGCAGTACTTC	CSARDERAAYEQYF
TRBJ2-3	few	TRBD1	13	TRBV29-1	TGCAGCGTTTCCAGGACAGGGGAAGATACGCAGTATTTT	CSVSRTGEDTQYF
TRBJ2-1	-	TRBD1	15	TRBV7-9	TGTGCCAGCAGCTCCCCCAAGGGGGCCCACAATGAGCAGTTCTTC	CASSSPKGAHNEQFF
TRBJ2-7	few	-	15	TRBV3-1	TGTGCCAGCAGCCAAGGTGGGCCGGGTCCCTACGAGCAGTACTTC	CASSQGGPGPYEQYF
TRBJ1-5	few	-	15	TRBV7-8	TGTGCCAGCAGCGCGGACAGTATCAACAATCAGCCCCAGCATTTT	CASSADSINNQPQHF
TRBJ2-5	-	-	14	TRBV6-2/TRBV6-3	TGTGCCAGCAGTTACTCGAACGGCGGTCCGACCCAGTACTTC	CASSYSNGGPTQYF
TRBJ2-3	many	-	12	TRBV3-1	TGTGCCAGCAGCCAAGTTAGAGATACGCAGTATTTT	CASSQVRDTQYF
TRBJ1-1	-	-	15	TRBV20-1	TGCAGTGCTAGAGCCCCAGGGAGCATGAACACTGAAGCTTTCTTT	CSARAPGSMNTEAFF
TRBJ2-7	few	TRBD1	13	TRBV12-3/TRBV12-4	TGTGCCAGCAAACGACAGGGTTTGTACGAGCAGTACTTC	CASKRQGLYEQYF
TRBJ1-4	few	-	14	TRBV14	TGTGCCAGCAGCAGCGGCAGTCTCGCTGAAAAACTGTTTTTT	CASSSGSLAEKLFF
TRBJ2-1	few	-	13	TRBV19	TGTGCCAGTAGTATGAACGTTAACAATGAGCAGTTCTTC	CASSMNVNNEQFF
TRBJ1-1	-	TRBD1	15	TRBV6-6	TGTGCCAGCAGTCAGGACAGGTCCATGAACACTGAAGCTTTCTTT	CASSQDRSMNTEAFF
TRBJ2-1	-	-	15	TRBV7-9	TGTGCCAGCAGTGAATGGGGAGCCGACTACAATGAGCAGTTCTTC	CASSEWGADYNEQFF
TRBJ2-1	-	TRBD1	15	TRBV20-1	TGCAGTGCTAGAGCGTCGGGACAGATCTACAATGAGCAGTTCTTC	CSARASGQIYNEQFF
TRBJ1-1	-	-	13	TRBV18	TGTGCCAGCTTAGTCCTGGGTTACACTGGAGCTTTCTTT	CASLVLGYTGAFF